Listed below are T cell receptor beta chains from one sample, sequenced in a study of blood T cell repertoires in COVID-19. Assay: immunoSEQ multiplex PCR; the TCRdb copy retains only in-frame clones and omits some. The repertoire holds approximately 310,000 clones, with around nine tenths as singletons. The sample consisted of PBMCs or T cells enriched from blood (not recorded which). The receptors derive from a man in his 60s who had recovered from COVID-19. Each CDR3 is given with its conserved first and last residue. Fields, in order: D gene, J gene, V gene, clone size, CDR3 protein, CDR3 DNA. A D gene is named only where the DNA matches it firmly. The listing skips clone size in some rows; elsewhere it reads once, few, many or a size class.

>NA|TRBJ1-1|TRBV28|NA
CASSFEVPNTEAFF
TGTGCCAGCAGTTTTGAGGTCCCGAACACTGAAGCTTTCTTT
>TRBD1|TRBJ1-4|TRBV5-1|NA
CASGTGLTNEKLFF
TGCGCCAGCGGGACAGGGCTAACTAATGAAAAACTGTTTTTT
>NA|TRBJ1-3|TRBV15|NA
CATSRDLGGNGNTIYF
TGTGCCACCAGCAGAGATCTGGGAGGGAATGGAAACACCATATATTTT
>NA|TRBJ2-7|TRBV29-1|NA
CSVRGLSPSYEQYF
TGCAGCGTCCGAGGACTGTCACCTTCCTACGAGCAGTACTTC
>NA|TRBJ2-7|TRBV5-1|NA
CASSFRRAGGPYEQYF
TGCGCCAGCAGCTTTCGGAGGGCAGGGGGTCCTTACGAGCAGTACTTC
>TRBD2|TRBJ2-3|TRBV6-2/TRBV6-3|NA
CASSGRGTDTQYF
TGTGCCAGTAGCGGGAGGGGCACAGATACGCAGTATTTT
>TRBD1|TRBJ2-2|TRBV12-5|NA
CASGSQGVGTGELFF
TGTGCTAGTGGTTCCCAGGGGGTCGGCACCGGGGAGCTGTTTTTT
>NA|TRBJ1-3|TRBV28|once
CASSQGPGGNTIYF
TGTGCCAGCAGTCAGGGGCCGGGAGGAAACACCATATATTTT
>TRBD2|TRBJ2-3|TRBV18|once
CASSPSGSVTDTQYF
TGTGCCAGCTCGCCTAGCGGGAGTGTAACAGATACGCAGTATTTT
>NA|TRBJ1-5|TRBV3-1/TRBV3-2|NA
CASSRGDSNQPQHF
TGTGCCAGCAGCCGCGGGGATAGCAATCAGCCCCAGCATTTT
>NA|TRBJ1-4|TRBV28|once
CASSPIGSANEKLFF
TGTGCCAGCAGTCCAATTGGGAGCGCTAATGAAAAACTGTTTTTT
>NA|TRBJ2-3|TRBV7-9|NA
CASSLREPGIDTQYF
TGTGCCAGCAGCTTGCGCGAACCCGGGATAGATACGCAGTATTTT
>TRBD1|TRBJ2-1|TRBV29-1|NA
CSVWGTGAGNAYNEQFF
TGCAGCGTTTGGGGGACAGGGGCAGGGAACGCCTACAATGAGCAGTTCTTC
>NA|TRBJ2-2|TRBV25-1|NA
CASSDWQLTGELFF
TGTGCCAGCAGTGATTGGCAGTTAACCGGGGAGCTGTTTTTT
>TRBD2|TRBJ2-5|TRBV18|NA
CASSRGLAGNQETQYF
TGTGCCAGCTCACGGGGACTAGCGGGGAACCAAGAGACCCAGTACTTC
>NA|TRBJ2-7|TRBV28|NA
CASTLGGIYEQYF
TGTGCCAGCACCCTCGGGGGAATATACGAGCAGTACTTC
>TRBD1|TRBJ2-7|TRBV5-1|NA
CASSATGGGEQYF
TGCGCCAGCAGCGCTACAGGGGGTGGCGAGCAGTACTTC
>TRBD2|TRBJ2-1|TRBV30|NA
CAWNRGLADNEQFF
TGTGCCTGGAACCGTGGACTAGCGGACAATGAGCAGTTCTTC
>NA|TRBJ2-1|TRBV2|NA
CASSEQIYNEQFF
TGTGCCAGCAGTGAACAGATCTACAATGAGCAGTTCTTC